Shown below are 8 T cell receptor beta chains from a single sample sequenced in a study of shared clonotypes between healthy human individuals. Sequenced by immunoSEQ multiplex PCR; TCRdb stores in-frame clones only, minus some. The sample has a few million clones; more than 80% are singletons. The sample taken for sequencing was naive CD4+ T cells from PBMCs. Regarding subset: CD45RA+ positively selected. These receptors were taken from a man younger than 30 in good health. Some clones in this sample may be carry-over from other donors' samples.

J is TRBJ2-7 and V is TRBV4-3, with a possible D match to TRBD1 (6 bases). This CDR3 has 17 amino acids. Per germline, CDR1 LGHNA and CDR2 YSLEER. V lost 1 base, J lost 2 bases, and 18 bases lay in between. The CDR3 region has the DNA TGCGCCAGCAGCCAAGGGGGAGCGGACAGAGCTACCTACGAGCAGTACTTC. Translating gives CASSQGGADRATYEQYF.

This rearrangement joins TRBV15 to TRBJ2-4; a possible D gene is TRBD1 (5 bases). CDR1 and CDR2 from the germline V gene are LNHNV and YYDKDF (reference sequence). The V and J ends lost 3 bases and 14 bases respectively, with 14 bases between them. The CDR3 runs to 12 residues. CDR3 sequence (DNA): TGTGCCACCAGCAGCCCCAAGGACAAAAAGTACTTC. Translation: CATSSPKDKKYF.

In its sample, this clone was seen a few times. The rearrangement uses TRBV7-3 and TRBJ1-1; D remains unclear. Trimming took off 5 bases at V and 2 bases at J, with 18 bases between the two ends. Germline values: CDR1 SGHTA, CDR2 FQGTGA. The CDR3 covers 16 residues. CDR3 in amino acids: CASSKQQLGDNTEAFF. CDR3 sequence (DNA): TGTGCCAGCAGCAAACAGCAACTGGGAGACAACACTGAAGCTTTCTTT.

The chain is built from TRBV5-1 and TRBJ1-1, with a tentative D call TRBD1 (5 bases). Per germline, CDR1 SGHRS and CDR2 YFSETQ. V was cut by 2 bases and J by 4 bases, with 18 bases left in between. CDR3 length: 16 amino acids. The CDR3 coding sequence is TGCGCCAGCAGCTTCGATCGGGGGACGTGGTTCACTGAAGCTTTCTTT. It yields the protein CASSFDRGTWFTEAFF.

The chain carries TRBV29-1 and TRBJ2-2, with TRBD2 identical over 13 bases. V shed 4 bases, J shed 4 bases, and the junction held 12 bases outside the gene matches. In germline, CDR1 is SQVTM, CDR2 ANQGSEA. The CDR3 loop spans 18 amino acids. DNA for the CDR3: TGCAGCGTTGGGCCCGGATGGACTAGCGGGAGTTCCACCGGGGAGCTGTTTTTT. Its protein product is CSVGPGWTSGSSTGELFF.

V usage is TRBV28 and J usage is TRBJ2-3; no clear D gene. Looked up from germline, CDR1 is MDHEN and CDR2 is SYDVKM. There are 13 residues in the CDR3. V shed 2 bases and J shed 3 bases, with 6 bases lying between them. The CDR3, as DNA: TGTGCCAGCAGTTTAACGGCAACAGATACGCAGTATTTT. It codes for CASSLTATDTQYF. The full variable domain, completed using reference TRBV28 and TRBJ2-3, is DVKVTQSSRYLVKRTGEKVFLECVQDMDHENMFWYRQDPGLGLRLIYFSYDVKMKEKGDIPEGYSVSREKKERFSLILESASTNQTSMYLCASSLTATDTQYFGPGTRLTVL.

The chain uses TRBV5-1 and TRBJ2-1; no clear D. The CDR3 has 13 residues. V was trimmed by 6 bases and J by 6 bases, leaving 13 bases between them. The germline V gene encodes CDR1 SGHRS and CDR2 YFSETQ. CDR3 bases: TGCGCCAGCACCGCTACTCTTCCCAATGAGCAGTTCTTC. Translated: CASTATLPNEQFF.

This chain joins TRBV27 and TRBJ2-2; 7 bases match TRBD1. This CDR3 spans 14 amino acids. V trimming: 6 bases; J trimming: 3 bases; junction bases outside the gene matches: 4. Germline V gene data show CDR1 as MNHEY and CDR2 as SMNVEV (reference sequence). Here the CDR3 DNA reads TGTGCCAGCAGCAGGGACAGTTACACCGGGGAGCTGTTTTTT. Its translation is CASSRDSYTGELFF.